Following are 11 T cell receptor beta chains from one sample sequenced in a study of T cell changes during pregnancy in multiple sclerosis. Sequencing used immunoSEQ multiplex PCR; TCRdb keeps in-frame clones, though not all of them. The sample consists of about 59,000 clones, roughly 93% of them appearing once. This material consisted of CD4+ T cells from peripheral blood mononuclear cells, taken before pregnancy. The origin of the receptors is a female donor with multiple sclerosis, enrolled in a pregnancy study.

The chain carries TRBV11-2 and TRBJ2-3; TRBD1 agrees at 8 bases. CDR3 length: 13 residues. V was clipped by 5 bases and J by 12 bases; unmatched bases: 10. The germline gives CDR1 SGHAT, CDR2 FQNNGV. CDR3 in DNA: TGTGCCAGCAGCCAAAATAGCGACAGGGGACAGTATTTT. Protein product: CASSQNSDRGQYF.

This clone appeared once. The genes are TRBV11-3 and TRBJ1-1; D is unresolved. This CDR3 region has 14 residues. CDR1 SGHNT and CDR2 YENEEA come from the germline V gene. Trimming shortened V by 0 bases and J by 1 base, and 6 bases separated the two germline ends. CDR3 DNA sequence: TGTGCCAGCAGCTTAGAACTTGGGAACACTGAAGCTTTCTTT. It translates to CASSLELGNTEAFF.

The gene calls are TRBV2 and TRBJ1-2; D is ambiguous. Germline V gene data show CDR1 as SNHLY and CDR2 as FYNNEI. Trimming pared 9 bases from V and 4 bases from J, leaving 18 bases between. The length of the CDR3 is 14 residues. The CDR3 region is CASGWEGSVYGYTF. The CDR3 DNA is TGTGCCAGTGGGTGGGAGGGCAGTGTCTATGGCTACACCTTC.

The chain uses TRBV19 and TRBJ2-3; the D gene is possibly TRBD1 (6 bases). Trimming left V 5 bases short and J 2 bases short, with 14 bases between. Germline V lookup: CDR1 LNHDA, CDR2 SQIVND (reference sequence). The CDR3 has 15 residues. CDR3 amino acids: CASSLKDSYTDTQYF. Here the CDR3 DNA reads TGTGCCAGTAGTTTGAAGGACAGCTACACAGATACGCAGTATTTT.

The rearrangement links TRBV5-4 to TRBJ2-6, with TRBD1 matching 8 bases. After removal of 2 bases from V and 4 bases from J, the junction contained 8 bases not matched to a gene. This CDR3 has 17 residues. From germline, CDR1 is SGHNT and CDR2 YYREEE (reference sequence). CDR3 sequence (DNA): TGTGCCAGCAGCTTCAACCAGGGGGCGCGCGGGGCCAACGTCCTGACTTTC. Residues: CASSFNQGARGANVLTF.

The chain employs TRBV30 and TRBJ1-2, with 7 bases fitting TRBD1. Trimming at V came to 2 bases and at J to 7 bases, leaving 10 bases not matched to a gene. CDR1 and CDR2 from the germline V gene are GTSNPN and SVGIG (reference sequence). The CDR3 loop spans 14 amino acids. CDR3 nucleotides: TGTGCCTGGAGTTTCTCTCGGACAGGAGGTGGCTACACCTTC. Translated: CAWSFSRTGGGYTF.

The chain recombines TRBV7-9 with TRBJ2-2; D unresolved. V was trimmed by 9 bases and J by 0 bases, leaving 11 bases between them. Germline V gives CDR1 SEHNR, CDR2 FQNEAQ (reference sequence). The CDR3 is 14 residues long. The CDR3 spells CASSRRANTGELFF. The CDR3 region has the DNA TGTGCCAGTTCGAGACGGGCGAACACCGGGGAGCTGTTTTTT.

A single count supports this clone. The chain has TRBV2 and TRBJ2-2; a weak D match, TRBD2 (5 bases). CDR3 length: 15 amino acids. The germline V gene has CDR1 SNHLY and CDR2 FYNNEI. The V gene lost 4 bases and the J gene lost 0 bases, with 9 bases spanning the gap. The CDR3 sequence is CASSAGTTNTGELFF. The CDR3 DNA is TGTGCCAGCAGTGCGGGAACAACGAACACCGGGGAGCTGTTTTTT.

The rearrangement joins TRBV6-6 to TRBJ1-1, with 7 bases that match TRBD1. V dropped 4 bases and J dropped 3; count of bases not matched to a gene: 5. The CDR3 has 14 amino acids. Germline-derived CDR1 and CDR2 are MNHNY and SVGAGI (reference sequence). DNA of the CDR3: TGTGCCAGCAGTTCCACAGGGGTCCACACTGAAGCTTTCTTT. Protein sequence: CASSSTGVHTEAFF.

CDR3 coding DNA: TGTGCCAGCAGCTTGGGACTAGCGGGACCCACAGATACGCAGTATTTT. Translating gives CASSLGLAGPTDTQYF. The chain is built from TRBV5-6 and TRBJ2-3, with 11 nucleotides matching TRBD2. CDR1 SGHDT and CDR2 YYEEEE come from the germline V gene. The CDR3 loop spans 16 amino acids. The trim removed 0 bases at V and 2 bases at J, leaving 2 bases unmatched.

CDR3 sequence reads: CASSVQGGGQETQYF. The CDR3 DNA follows: TGTGCCAGCAGCGTACAGGGTGGAGGCCAAGAGACCCAGTACTTC. The rearrangement joins TRBV6-1 to TRBJ2-5; D perhaps matches TRBD1 (6 bases). V was clipped by 6 bases and J by 1 base, with 15 bases between them. The CDR3 runs to 15 residues. Per the germline V gene, CDR1 is MNHNS and CDR2 is SASEGT.